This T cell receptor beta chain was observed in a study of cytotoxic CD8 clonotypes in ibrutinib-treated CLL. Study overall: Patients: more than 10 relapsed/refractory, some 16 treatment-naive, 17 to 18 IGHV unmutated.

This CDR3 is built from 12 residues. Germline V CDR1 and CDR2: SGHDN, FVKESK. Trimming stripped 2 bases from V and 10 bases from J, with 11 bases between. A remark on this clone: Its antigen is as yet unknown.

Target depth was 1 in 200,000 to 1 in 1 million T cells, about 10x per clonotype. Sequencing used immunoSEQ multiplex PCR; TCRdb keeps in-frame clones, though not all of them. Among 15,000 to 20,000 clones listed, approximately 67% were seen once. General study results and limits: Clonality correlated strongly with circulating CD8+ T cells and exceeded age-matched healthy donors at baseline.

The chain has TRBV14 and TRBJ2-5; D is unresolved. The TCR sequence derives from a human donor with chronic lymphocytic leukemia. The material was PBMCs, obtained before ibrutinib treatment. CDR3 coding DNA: TGTGCCAGCAGCCAACGTCGGAATATCCAGTACTTC. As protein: CASSQRRNIQYF.